Shown below are 14 T cell receptor beta chains from a single sample sequenced in a study of cytomegalovirus exposure and HLA in healthy donors (dated by TCRdb to about 2017). The library was obtained by the immunoSEQ multiplex PCR assay. For the multiplex PCR, a mixture combining 60 forward primers for TCR Vbeta segments and 13 reverse primers for TCR Jbeta segments was used. In its TCRdb copy, this immuneACCESS table keeps in-frame sequences only and misses some clones. Where compared with another copy, unresolved V genes explain less than half of these, and the others have no known cause. The sample has tens of thousands of clones on record, around 80% of them singletons. The leading ten clones occupy about 12% of the sample. The specimen was PBMCs. Receptor source: a male donor in good health and CMV-seropositive.

The chain couples TRBV4-1 to TRBJ1-1; 7 bases fit TRBD1. The CDR3 runs to 14 residues. Losses at the gene ends were 4 bases for V and 0 bases for J; bases not matched to a gene: 2. The germline gives CDR1 MGHRA, CDR2 YSYEKL. The CDR3 region has the DNA TGCGCCAGCAGCCCGACAGGGATGAACACTGAAGCTTTCTTT. Its protein is CASSPTGMNTEAFF.

The rearrangement joins TRBV4-2 to TRBJ2-5, with 8 bases fitting TRBD2. CDR3 length equals 15 residues. Germline V gene lookup returns CDR1 LGHNA and CDR2 YNFKEQ. V lost 1 base, J lost 2 bases, and 3 bases stayed unmatched. CDR3 nucleotides: TGTGCCAGCAGCCAAGCTAGCGGGCGTCAAGAGACCCAGTACTTC. The encoded protein is CASSQASGRQETQYF.

This clone came up a few times. The gene calls are TRBV28 and TRBJ2-3; 8 bases map to TRBD1. The CDR3 has 16 residues. Losses at the gene ends were 5 bases for V and 1 base for J; bases not matched to a gene: 8. Germline V gene sequence: CDR1 MDHEN, CDR2 SYDVKM. The chain's CDR3 is CASSRRDRIRTDTQYF. The DNA of the CDR3 is TGTGCCAGCAGTCGCCGGGACAGGATACGCACAGATACGCAGTATTTT.

The chain couples TRBV30 to TRBJ2-1; TRBD2 aligns across 8 bases. V lost 3 bases, J lost 3 bases, and 7 bases stayed unmatched. CDR3 size: 15 residues. Germline assignment: CDR1 GTSNPN and CDR2 SVGIG (reference sequence). The CDR3 here is CAWSLGGLVYNEQFF. Written as DNA, the CDR3 is TGTGCCTGGAGCTTGGGGGGACTAGTCTACAATGAGCAGTTCTTC.

The chain couples TRBV5-1 to TRBJ1-5; D remains ambiguous. V gave up 5 bases and J gave up 1 base, with 10 bases separating them. The CDR3 totals 14 residues. Germline V CDR1 and CDR2: SGHRS, YFSETQ. In DNA, the CDR3 is TGCGCCAGCAGATCAGGTGAAAGCAATCAGCCCCAGCATTTT. Residues: CASRSGESNQPQHF.

The J gene is TRBJ2-7, the V gene TRBV5-1; no clear D. The CDR3 is 14 residues long. The V and J ends lost 3 bases and 0 bases respectively, with 10 bases between them. Germline lookup yields CDR1 SGHRS and CDR2 YFSETQ. The CDR3 region has the DNA TGCGCCAGCAGCTACGAAGCCCACTCCTACGAGCAGTACTTC. Its translation is CASSYEAHSYEQYF.

The chain carries TRBV6-6 and TRBJ2-7; D is perhaps TRBD2 (6 bases). V gave up 4 bases and J gave up 2 bases, with 15 bases separating them. The CDR3 covers 15 residues. The V gene's germline CDR1 is MNHNY and CDR2 SVGAGI (reference sequence). CDR3 coding DNA: TGTGCCAGCAGTTCCCCCGGGACTTTTCCCTACGAGCAGTACTTC. Amino acids: CASSSPGTFPYEQYF.

The V call is TRBV9, the J call TRBJ1-3; 11 bases are shared with TRBD1. V lost 2 bases, J lost 0 bases, and 4 bases stayed unmatched. The germline V gene has CDR1 SGDLS and CDR2 YYNGEE. The length of the CDR3 is 17 residues. The CDR3 nucleotides are TGTGCCAGCAGCGTCTCCGGGACAGGGGGCTCTGGAAACACCATATATTTT. It is translated as CASSVSGTGGSGNTIYF.

The chain has TRBV29-1 and TRBJ2-1; 7 bases line up with TRBD1. CDR1 SQVTM and CDR2 ANQGSEA come from the germline V gene. With 7 bases clipped from V and 4 bases from J, the junction kept 10 bases outside the gene matches. This CDR3 has 14 amino acids. The CDR3 nucleotides are TGCAGCGCACGGACAGGAACTACTTACAATGAGCAGTTCTTC. It encodes CSARTGTTYNEQFF.

For this clone: Other DNA variants within this sample encode the same CDR3. V is TRBV28 and J is TRBJ1-1, with D possibly TRBD1 on 5 matching bases. The CDR3 covers 12 residues. The germline V and J ends were trimmed by 8 bases and 5 bases, with 12 bases remaining between them. Germline loops: CDR1 MDHEN, CDR2 SYDVKM. In DNA, the CDR3 is TGTGCCAGCGGGGTGGGGGGGACTGAAGCTTTCTTT. Its protein product is CASGVGGTEAFF.

The chain has TRBV28 and TRBJ1-4, with TRBD1 matching over 8 bases. The length of the CDR3 is 19 residues. Trimming cost V 6 bases and J 4 bases; bases outside gene matches: 19. Germline CDR1 MDHEN, CDR2 SYDVKM. CDR3: CASSQNLGQGFRGNEKLFF. The CDR3 DNA sequence: TGTGCCAGCAGCCAAAACCTCGGACAGGGTTTTAGGGGTAATGAAAAACTGTTTTTT.

The chain employs TRBV6-5 and TRBJ2-1; D might be TRBD1 (6 bases). CDR3 size: 13 residues. The ends were cut back, 6 bases at V and 5 bases at J, with 11 bases in the middle. Germline values: CDR1 MNHEY, CDR2 SVGAGI. The CDR3 DNA reads as TGTGCCAGCAGAGGGACATTTCACAATGAGCAGTTCTTC. Protein: CASRGTFHNEQFF.

The CDR3 bases are TGTGCCACCATGAAAGGGAGGGACAGGGCTTATGGCTACACCTTC. This translates into CATMKGRDRAYGYTF. The rearrangement uses TRBV19 and TRBJ1-2; 9 positions agree with TRBD1. The CDR3 loop spans 15 amino acids. V trimming: 10 bases; J trimming: 5 bases; junction bases outside the gene matches: 14. CDR1 and CDR2 (germline): LNHDA, SQIVND (reference sequence).

This clone was seen more than once but under ten times. This chain connects TRBV29-1 to TRBJ2-7; maybe TRBD2 (5 bases). Germline V CDR1 and CDR2: SQVTM, ANQGSEA. This CDR3 contains 12 residues. The ends were cut back, 3 bases at V and 1 base at J, with 7 bases in the middle. CDR3 sequence reads: CSVEAGSYEQYF. CDR3 bases: TGCAGCGTTGAGGCGGGTTCCTACGAGCAGTACTTC.